The next 24 T cell receptor beta chains were all read from a single sample in a study of T cell clones after liver transplantation (dated by TCRdb to between 2018 and 2021). Receptor amplification or capture employed the immunoSEQ multiplex PCR assay. Sourced from immuneACCESS, this table was stored by TCRdb with only in-frame sequences that have V and J called. A share of the clones is absent; for the studies checked, an unresolved V gene accounts for under half, and the remainder has no known explanation. The sample profile shows around 30,000 clones; about 95% of them were found once. Of the sample, 20% to 30% is held by the ten largest clones. The sample consisted of CD8+ T cells from blood, taken 12 months after liver transplant. Receptor source: a human patient who received a liver transplant. Some T cells may derive from the graft donor when a transplant has been performed.

The chain has TRBV29-1 and TRBJ2-1, with 13 bases that match TRBD2. Germline V lookup: CDR1 SQVTM, CDR2 ANQGSEA. Germline trimming cut 1 base from V and 2 bases from J; bases unmatched to any gene: 5. The CDR3 is 17 amino acids. CDR3 DNA sequence: TGCAGCGTTGAAGGACTAGCGGGAGGTAGGGCCTACAATGAGCAGTTCTTC. Protein product: CSVEGLAGGRAYNEQFF.

The chain links TRBV4-2 to TRBJ2-4; 8 nucleotides agree with TRBD1. The V segment lost 1 base and the J segment 2 bases; nucleotides outside the gene matches: 7. From germline, CDR1 is LGHNA and CDR2 YNFKEQ. CDR3 length: 17 amino acids. CDR3 in DNA: TGTGCCAGCAGCCAAGCCGACAGGGGTTCGTCCAAAAACATTCAGTACTTC. Protein product: CASSQADRGSSKNIQYF.

This rearrangement joins TRBV28 to TRBJ1-2; D uncertain. The germline CDR1 and CDR2 sequences are MDHEN and SYDVKM. Trimming removed 5 bases at V and 1 base at J, with 11 bases between. The CDR3 spans 14 residues. The CDR3 is CASSTLDGNYGYTF. The CDR3, as DNA: TGTGCCAGCAGTACCCTCGACGGTAACTATGGCTACACCTTC.

The chain links TRBV7-2 to TRBJ2-1; no reliable D call. There are 12 residues in the CDR3. Trimming took 5 bases from V and 9 from J, leaving 11 bases between them. The germline gives CDR1 SGHTA, CDR2 FQGNSA. The CDR3 region is CASSPPGSEQFF. Here the CDR3 DNA reads TGTGCCAGCAGCCCCCCGGGCAGTGAGCAGTTCTTC.

The J gene is TRBJ2-3, the V gene TRBV6-5, with TRBD2 as a possible D gene (5 bases). The CDR3 covers 16 residues. V was trimmed by 0 bases and J by 10 bases, leaving 20 bases between them. CDR1 is MNHEY, CDR2 SVGAGI, per germline. CDR3 in amino acids: CASSYSTGLSTRSQYF. The DNA of the CDR3 is TGTGCCAGCAGTTACTCAACCGGACTCTCTACTAGATCGCAGTATTTT.

This chain joins TRBV28 and TRBJ2-5; no firm D call. V dropped 3 bases and J dropped 1 base, with 6 bases sitting between them. CDR1 and CDR2 (germline): MDHEN, SYDVKM. The CDR3 length is 13 residues. CDR3 DNA: TGTGCCAGCAGTTTGCTAGGCCAAGAGACCCAGTACTTC. The encoded protein is CASSLLGQETQYF. Complete variable domain (other parts from reference TRBV28 and TRBJ2-5): DVKVTQSSRYLVKRTGEKVFLECVQDMDHENMFWYRQDPGLGLRLIYFSYDVKMKEKGDIPEGYSVSREKKERFSLILESASTNQTSMYLCASSLLGQETQYFGPGTRLLVL.

In the case of this clone: The CDR3 ends on some other residue instead of the conserved phenylalanine or tryptophan, so this is likely a read error. It is unclear where the CDR3 begins or ends on the DNA, so no DNA is shown, and the CDR3 is as TCRdb lists it. CDR3 loop: CASSLFPRVP. The J gene is TRBJ1-1, the V gene TRBV7-3. The CDR3 is 10 residues long, ends included. Looked up from germline, CDR1 is SGHTA and CDR2 is FQGTGA.

The V and J genes are TRBV13 and TRBJ1-1; TRBD1 might be the D (5 bases). V was clipped by 5 bases and J by 4 bases, with 17 bases between them. CDR3 length: 15 amino acids. Germline loops: CDR1 PRHDT, CDR2 FYEKMQ (reference sequence). CDR3 nucleotides: TGTGCCAGCAGCAAGGGACCGGGGGGAGGCACTGAAGCTTTCTTT. Translation gives CASSKGPGGGTEAFF.

V gene TRBV28 combines with J gene TRBJ2-7; a possible D gene is TRBD1 (6 bases). The CDR3 has 14 amino acids. Trimming pared 2 bases from V and 0 bases from J, leaving 8 bases between. Germline V CDR1 and CDR2: MDHEN, SYDVKM. The CDR3 sequence is CASSLTGSSYEQYF. CDR3 in DNA: TGTGCCAGCAGTTTAACAGGGAGCTCCTACGAGCAGTACTTC.

This clone was detected only once. The chain couples TRBV27 to TRBJ2-3, with D unresolved. The CDR3 runs to 14 residues. Germline CDR1 reads MNHEY; CDR2 reads SMNVEV (reference sequence). Trimming removed 2 bases at V and 5 bases at J, with 11 bases between. The DNA for the CDR3 is TGTGCCAGCAGTTTACGGTTCAGAATAGATACGCAGTATTTT. This sequence encodes CASSLRFRIDTQYF.

The V and J genes are TRBV29-1 and TRBJ2-1, with D maybe TRBD2 (6 bases). Trimming took 1 base from V and 6 from J, leaving 7 bases between them. The CDR3 consists of 12 residues. In germline, CDR1 is SQVTM, CDR2 ANQGSEA. DNA of the CDR3: TGCAGCGTTGAAGGGAGGGCCAATGAGCAGTTCTTC. Amino acids: CSVEGRANEQFF.

CDR3 loop: CASSERGTFEQYF. In DNA form, the CDR3 reads TGTGCCAGCAGTGAACGGGGCACCTTTGAGCAGTACTTC. The V and J genes are TRBV25-1 and TRBJ2-7, with D possibly being TRBD1 or TRBD2 (5 bases each). The V end lost 2 bases, the J end lost 7 bases, and 12 bases lay between the germline ends. The CDR3 contains 13 residues. CDR1 is MGHDK and CDR2 is SYGVNS in the germline V gene.

This chain links TRBV7-9 with TRBJ2-7; 10 bases align to TRBD1. CDR1 is SEHNR and CDR2 is FQNEAQ in the germline V gene (reference sequence). V was clipped by 5 bases and J by 2 bases; unmatched bases: 6. CDR3 length equals 15 residues. CDR3 loop: CASSPRQGATYEQYF. CDR3 in DNA: TGTGCCAGCAGCCCCCGACAGGGGGCAACCTACGAGCAGTACTTC.

This clone turned up a few times. This chain joins TRBV7-8 and TRBJ2-7; 7 nucleotides line up with TRBD2. This CDR3 region has 15 residues. Germline V CDR1 and CDR2: SGHVS, FQNEAQ. V trimming: 5 bases; J trimming: 7 bases; junction bases outside the gene matches: 14. CDR3 bases: TGTGCCAGCAGCCAACAACGGGGCGGGAGAGGGGAGCAGTACTTC. Its protein is CASSQQRGGRGEQYF.

The chain employs TRBV5-1 and TRBJ2-7; D might be TRBD2 (5 bases). V shed 0 bases and J shed 6 bases, with 10 bases lying between them. Germline CDR1 SGHRS, CDR2 YFSETQ. The CDR3 has 13 residues. The CDR3 here is CASSLGRGGEQYF. The CDR3 DNA reads as TGCGCCAGCAGCTTGGGTCGGGGTGGCGAGCAGTACTTC. The full variable domain, its missing parts supplied by reference TRBV5-1 and TRBJ2-7, is KAGVTQTPRYLIKTRGQQVTLSCSPISGHRSVSWYQQTPGQGLQFLFEYFSETQRNKGNFPGRFSGRQFSNSRSEMNVSTLELGDSALYLCASSLGRGGEQYFGPGTRLTVT.

The chain carries TRBV9 and TRBJ2-1; D is unclear. The CDR3 length is 14 residues. Germline assignment: CDR1 SGDLS and CDR2 YYNGEE. Trimming took 0 bases from V and 0 from J, leaving 4 bases between them. As DNA, the CDR3 is TGTGCCAGCAGCGTAGGGGGCTCCTACAATGAGCAGTTCTTC. Translated: CASSVGGSYNEQFF.

The chain carries TRBV27 and TRBJ2-2; 8 bases align to TRBD2. Trimming took 9 bases from V and 3 from J; bases not matched to a gene: 6. Germline values: CDR1 MNHEY, CDR2 SMNVEV (reference sequence). The CDR3 covers 14 residues. The CDR3 sequence: CASSGREDTGELFF. The CDR3 DNA is TGTGCCAGTTCCGGGAGGGAGGACACCGGGGAGCTGTTTTTT.

V and J are TRBV4-1 and TRBJ2-3, with 14 bases lining up with TRBD2. This CDR3 spans 19 amino acids. Germline-derived CDR1 and CDR2 are MGHRA and YSYEKL. Losses at the gene ends were 0 bases for V and 2 bases for J; bases not matched to a gene: 7. In nucleotides, the CDR3 is TGCGCCAGCAGCCAAGATCTCCCGGGACTAGCGGGAGTCACAGATACGCAGTATTTT. This codes for CASSQDLPGLAGVTDTQYF.

This chain uses TRBV4-3 with TRBJ2-7; 8 nucleotides agree with TRBD2. Germline V gene sequence: CDR1 LGHNA, CDR2 YSLEER. The V and J ends lost 0 bases and 6 bases, in that order; junction bases with no gene match: 7. The CDR3 has 15 residues. CDR3 protein: CASSQERAGAGEQYF. The CDR3 nucleotides are TGCGCCAGCAGCCAAGAGCGAGCGGGAGCCGGCGAGCAGTACTTC.

V and J are TRBV5-8 and TRBJ1-1, with D unclear. Trimming left V 0 bases short and J 0 bases short, with 9 bases between. Germline CDR1 reads SGHTS; CDR2 reads YDEGEE. This CDR3 is built from 15 residues. The CDR3 loop reads CASSLVRGVNTEAFF. DNA for the CDR3: TGTGCCAGCAGCTTGGTGCGGGGTGTGAACACTGAAGCTTTCTTT. The complete variable domain, with remaining parts taken from reference TRBV5-8 and TRBJ1-1, reads EAGVTQSPTHLIKTRGQQATLRCSPISGHTSVYWYQQALGLGLQFLLWYDEGEERNRGNFPPRFSGRQFPNYSSELNVNALELEDSALYLCASSLVRGVNTEAFFGQGTRLTVV.

This clone has just a few counts. This chain connects TRBV27 to TRBJ2-7; D not resolved. V lost 3 bases, J lost 3 bases, and 3 bases lay in between. The CDR3 runs to 11 residues. The germline gives CDR1 MNHEY, CDR2 SMNVEV (reference sequence). The CDR3 DNA is TGTGCCAGCAGTTTTCTCTACGAGCAGTACTTC. It translates to CASSFLYEQYF.

In DNA form, the CDR3 reads TGTGCCAGCAGTCGACTAGCGGGAACCTACGAGCAGTACTTC. Its translation is CASSRLAGTYEQYF. This chain uses TRBV5-5 with TRBJ2-7, with 11 bases fitting TRBD2. Germline CDR1 and CDR2: SGHKS and YYEKEE (reference sequence). The CDR3 consists of 14 residues. With 5 bases clipped from V and 2 bases from J, the junction kept 3 bases outside the gene matches.

The rearrangement links TRBV28 to TRBJ2-7, with D possibly matching TRBD1 (6 bases). Trimming removed 10 bases from V and 4 bases from J, with 14 bases in between. This CDR3 is 12 amino acids long. Germline CDR1 and CDR2: MDHEN and SYDVKM. The CDR3 is CAISWGRYEQYF. For the CDR3, the DNA is TGTGCCATAAGTTGGGGGCGGTACGAGCAGTACTTC.

The rearrangement uses TRBV6-1 and TRBJ1-1; D ambiguous. The germline CDR1 and CDR2 sequences are MNHNS and SASEGT. Trimming cost V 6 bases and J 0 bases, with 8 bases left between them. The CDR3 extends over 13 amino acids. The CDR3 sequence: CASSLNLNTEAFF. In nucleotides, the CDR3 is TGTGCCAGCAGCCTGAACTTGAACACTGAAGCTTTCTTT.